This passage covers 23 T cell receptor beta chains from one sample sequenced in a study of metastatic and nonmetastatic thyroid tumors. Thyroid surgery took place with no prior treatment in any patient. TCRdb re-processed the PCR reads through MiXCR. Of 5,500 to 7,000 clones listed, over 30% were seen once; the top ten hold 20%. The sequenced sample consisted of adjacent normal tissue. These receptors were taken from a female donor with papillary thyroid cancer or a benign thyroid nodule (not recorded which). Some clones in this sample may be carry-over from other donors' samples.

This clone was detected a few times. CDR3 nucleotides: TGTGCCACCAGCAGAGGGGACAGGGAGAACACTGAAGCTTTCTTT. This translates into CATSRGDRENTEAFF. The rearrangement joins TRBV15 to TRBJ1-1; 9 positions match TRBD1. The CDR3 contains 15 residues. Trimming cost V 1 base and J 1 base; bases outside gene matches: 1. Germline CDR1 reads LNHNV; CDR2 reads YYDKDF (reference sequence).

This clone was recorded many times. The V gene is TRBV5-4, the J gene TRBJ2-3, with D perhaps TRBD2 (6 bases). Deletions cut 9 bases from V and 2 bases from J, with 10 bases between. The CDR3 extends over 12 amino acids. CDR1 and CDR2 from the germline V gene are SGHNT and YYREEE (reference sequence). The chain's CDR3 is CATGTYTDTQYF. In DNA form, the CDR3 reads TGTGCCACGGGGACTTACACAGATACGCAGTATTTT.

The CDR3 nucleotides read TGCAGTGCGAAGTTGGACGACGAGCAGTACGTC. Residues: CSAKLDDEQYV. The gene calls are TRBV20-1 and TRBJ2-7; D gene uncertain. The V and J ends lost 6 bases and 5 bases respectively, with 11 bases between them. In germline, CDR1 is DFQATT, CDR2 SNEGSKA (reference sequence). CDR3 size: 11 residues.

Notes on this clone: An end of the junction does not agree with germline; a read error may underlie this. Other DNA sequences in this sample translate to the same CDR3. J is TRBJ1-2 and V is TRBV20-1; tentatively, D is TRBD1 (6 bases). The CDR3 runs to 14 residues. Germline-derived CDR1 and CDR2 are DFQATT and SNEGSKA (reference sequence). The CDR3 spells CSARAQGIGGGYTF. The CDR3 region has the DNA TGTAGTGCTAGAGCCCAGGGGATAGGGGGTGGCTACACCTTC.

This clone showed up just a few times. The V call is TRBV28, the J call TRBJ2-7; TRBD2 is a possible D gene (6 bases). The CDR3 length is 15 residues. Looked up from germline, CDR1 is MDHEN and CDR2 is SYDVKM. Trimming stripped 5 bases from V and 2 bases from J, with 16 bases between. The CDR3 DNA is TGTGCCAGCAGTCCGCGGGGTAGCGGAACCTACGAGCAGTACTTC. Residues: CASSPRGSGTYEQYF.

This clone was recorded a few times. The chain couples TRBV6-6 to TRBJ1-2; D perhaps matches TRBD1 (6 bases). CDR3 size: 13 residues. The ends were cut back, 2 bases at V and 6 bases at J, with 10 bases in the middle. Germline CDR1 is MNHNY and CDR2 is SVGAGI (reference sequence). Written as DNA, the CDR3 is TGTGCCAGCAGTTACCCCAGGGGTAATGGCTACACCTTC. The encoded protein is CASSYPRGNGYTF.

This clone was recorded a few times. This chain links TRBV29-1 with TRBJ2-5; the D is unclear. Germline CDR1 and CDR2: SQVTM and ANQGSEA. With 1 base removed from V and 1 base from J, the gap between germline ends came to 7 bases. This CDR3 has 13 residues. The CDR3 is CSVEGTFQETQYF. In DNA form, the CDR3 reads TGCAGCGTTGAAGGAACTTTCCAAGAGACCCAGTACTTC.

Within the sample, this clone is large (0.1 to 1%). This chain connects TRBV6-2 or TRBV6-3 to TRBJ2-1, with TRBD2 matching 10 bases. In germline, CDR1 is MNHEY, CDR2 SVGEGT. The CDR3 has 15 residues. J was trimmed by 7 bases and V by 2 bases; bases with no gene match: 5. The CDR3 here is CASSYPSGRLNEQFF. As DNA, the CDR3 is TGTGCCAGCAGTTACCCTAGCGGGAGATTGAATGAGCAGTTCTTC.

This clone has a single count. This chain links TRBV20-1 with TRBJ1-5; weak D call: TRBD1 (6 bases). Trimming took off 3 bases at V and 1 base at J, with 13 bases between the two ends. This CDR3 has 15 residues. Looked up from germline, CDR1 is DFQATT and CDR2 is SNEGSKA (reference sequence). CDR3 coding DNA: TGCAGTGCTAGCCGGGGGGGGGCGAGCAATCAGCCCCAGCATTTT. Its protein product is CSASRGGASNQPQHF.

The gene calls are TRBV5-1 and TRBJ1-2; 7 bases are a match to TRBD1. The CDR3 runs 13 residues. With 3 bases clipped from V and 4 bases from J, the junction kept 3 bases outside the gene matches. Germline-derived CDR1 and CDR2 are SGHRS and YFSETQ. The CDR3 sequence is CASSSSGGYGYTF. The CDR3 DNA sequence: TGCGCCAGCAGCTCGTCAGGGGGCTATGGCTACACCTTC. Based on the CDR3 plus reference TRBV5-1 and TRBJ1-2, the full variable domain is KAGVTQTPRYLIKTRGQQVTLSCSPISGHRSVSWYQQTPGQGLQFLFEYFSETQRNKGNFPGRFSGRQFSNSRSEMNVSTLELGDSALYLCASSSSGGYGYTFGSGTRLTVV.

There are a few counts of this clone. The J gene is TRBJ2-7, the V gene TRBV28; D is perhaps TRBD1 (5 bases). CDR3 length equals 14 residues. Trimming shortened V by 6 bases and J by 1 base, and 13 bases separated the two germline ends. Germline V lookup: CDR1 MDHEN, CDR2 SYDVKM. In nucleotides, the CDR3 is TGTGCCAGCAGGGACACCTTGATATCCTACGAGCAGTACTTC. Amino acid sequence: CASRDTLISYEQYF.

This clone was counted between two and nine times. The rearrangement uses TRBV15 and TRBJ2-7, with D tentatively TRBD2 (6 bases). With 3 bases removed from V and 0 bases from J, the gap between germline ends came to 12 bases. CDR3 length: 15 amino acids. Per germline, CDR1 LNHNV and CDR2 YYDKDF (reference sequence). The CDR3 sequence is CATSSLAGNSYEQYF. CDR3 nucleotides: TGTGCCACCAGCAGCTTGGCGGGGAACTCCTACGAGCAGTACTTC.

Sample share makes this clone medium-sized (0.01 to 0.1%). The chain employs TRBV7-3 and TRBJ2-7; a weak D match, TRBD2 (6 bases). CDR3 size: 13 residues. CDR1 and CDR2 from the germline V gene are SGHTA and FQGTGA. With 4 bases removed from V and 4 bases from J, the gap between germline ends came to 11 bases. The CDR3 nucleotides are TGTGCCAGCAGCTGGGGGGACTCGTACGAGCAGTACTTC. Translation: CASSWGDSYEQYF.

Note on this clone: One junction end does not reproduce the germline sequence, and a read error may be involved. Other DNA sequences in this specimen translate into the identical CDR3. This chain uses TRBV12-3 or TRBV12-4 with TRBJ2-7; weak D call: TRBD2 (6 bases). The length of the CDR3 is 14 residues. The CDR3 DNA sequence: TGTGCCAGCAGCAAAACGGGACTCACGTACGAGCAATACTTC. Translation gives CASSKTGLTYEQYF.

The table lists this clone with a few counts. The V gene is TRBV19, the J gene TRBJ1-1; TRBD1 might be the D (5 bases). This CDR3 region has 15 residues. Trimming pared 7 bases from V and 6 bases from J, leaving 21 bases between. Germline-derived CDR1 and CDR2 are LNHDA and SQIVND (reference sequence). The CDR3 DNA follows: TGTGCCAGTATGGGGCAGGCTAGGGCGGCTCCTGAAGCTTTCTTT. Its protein product is CASMGQARAAPEAFF.

This chain's CDR3 is CASSFSRLAGGTYEQYF. The CDR3 coding sequence is TGTGCCAGCAGCTTTTCCAGACTAGCGGGAGGCACCTACGAGCAGTACTTC. V and J are TRBV11-1 and TRBJ2-7, with 13 bases fitting TRBD2. Germline CDR1 SGHAT, CDR2 FQDESV (reference sequence). The length of the CDR3 is 17 residues. The J segment lost 2 bases and the V segment lost 3 bases, leaving 7 bases of the junction unmatched. The entire variable domain, with the rest obtained from reference TRBV11-1 and TRBJ2-7, is as follows: EAEVAQSPRYKITEKSQAVAFWCDPISGHATLYWYRQILGQGPELLVQFQDESVVDDSQLPKDRFSAERLKGVDSTLKIQPAELGDSAMYLCASSFSRLAGGTYEQYFGPGTRLTVT.

In this sample, this clone turned up a few times. For the CDR3, the DNA is TGTGCCAGTAGTATCCCCTCCTACAATGAGCAGTTCTTC. Translation gives CASSIPSYNEQFF. The rearrangement joins TRBV19 to TRBJ2-1; D gene ambiguous. The length of the CDR3 is 13 residues. Trimming took off 3 bases at V and 0 bases at J, with 3 bases between the two ends. Germline V gene lookup returns CDR1 LNHDA and CDR2 SQIVND (reference sequence).

Comment on this clone: The junction departs from germline at one end; a sequencing error may be responsible. The CDR3 DNA sequence: TGTGCCAGCAGTCCAGGAGCTAACTGTGTCTACACATTC. Protein product: CASSPGANCVYTF. The genes are TRBV6-1 and TRBJ1-2; D unresolved. Germline CDR1 and CDR2: MNHNS and SASEGT. The CDR3 is 13 residues long.

This chain links TRBV6-5 with TRBJ2-3, with 7 bases that match TRBD1. Germline V gives CDR1 MNHEY, CDR2 SVGAGI. CDR3 length: 15 residues. The trim removed 0 bases at V and 2 bases at J, leaving 2 bases unmatched. CDR3 DNA sequence: TGTGCCAGCAGTTACTCGGGACAGATCACAGATACGCAGTATTTT. Its protein is CASSYSGQITDTQYF.

The rearrangement joins TRBV11-1 to TRBJ1-2; possibly TRBD1 for D (6 bases). Per germline, CDR1 SGHAT and CDR2 FQDESV (reference sequence). Trimming left V 6 bases short and J 10 bases short, with 18 bases between. CDR3 length: 13 residues. The CDR3 protein is CASSPFSGQPYTF. CDR3 DNA sequence: TGTGCCAGCAGTCCATTTTCCGGACAGCCCTACACCTTC. Supplemented by reference TRBV11-1 and TRBJ1-2, the full variable domain reads EAEVAQSPRYKITEKSQAVAFWCDPISGHATLYWYRQILGQGPELLVQFQDESVVDDSQLPKDRFSAERLKGVDSTLKIQPAELGDSAMYLCASSPFSGQPYTFGSGTRLTVV.

By sample fraction, this clone is medium-sized. The chain employs TRBV5-1 and TRBJ2-7, with 11 bases matching TRBD2. V lost 4 bases, J lost 1 base, and 4 bases stayed unmatched. The CDR3 has 15 amino acids. Germline assignment: CDR1 SGHRS and CDR2 YFSETQ. CDR3 in DNA: TGCGCCAGCAGCCCTACTAGCGGGAGATCCTACGAGCAGTACTTC. This codes for CASSPTSGRSYEQYF.

In this sample, this clone turned up a few times. The rearrangement uses TRBV20-1 and TRBJ2-7; a possible D gene is TRBD2 (7 bases). CDR1 is DFQATT and CDR2 is SNEGSKA in the germline V gene (reference sequence). The CDR3 is made up of 14 amino acids. V gave up 3 bases and J gave up 4 bases, with 16 bases separating them. The DNA of the CDR3 is TGCAGTGCTAGCCCGCTGGGAGGGGGGTACGAGCAGTACTTC. This encodes CSASPLGGGYEQYF.

This sequence joins TRBV6-5 and TRBJ2-4; D unclear. V lost 5 bases to trimming and J lost 5 bases, with 4 bases between them. Germline V gene sequence: CDR1 MNHEY, CDR2 SVGAGI. The CDR3 has 11 residues. The CDR3 reads CASSNQNIQYF. In DNA form, the CDR3 reads TGTGCCAGCAGTAACCAAAACATTCAGTACTTC.